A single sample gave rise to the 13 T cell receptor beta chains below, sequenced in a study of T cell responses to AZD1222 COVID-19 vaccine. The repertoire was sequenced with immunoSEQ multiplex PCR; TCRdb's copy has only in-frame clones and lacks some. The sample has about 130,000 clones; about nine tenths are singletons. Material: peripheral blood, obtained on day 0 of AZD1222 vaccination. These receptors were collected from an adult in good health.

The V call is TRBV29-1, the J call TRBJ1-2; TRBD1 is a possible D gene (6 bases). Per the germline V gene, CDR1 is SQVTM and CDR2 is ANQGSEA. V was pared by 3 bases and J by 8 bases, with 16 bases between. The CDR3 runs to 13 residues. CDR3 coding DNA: TGCAGCGTTGAGAACTACCGGGACAACGGCTACACCTTC. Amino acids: CSVENYRDNGYTF.

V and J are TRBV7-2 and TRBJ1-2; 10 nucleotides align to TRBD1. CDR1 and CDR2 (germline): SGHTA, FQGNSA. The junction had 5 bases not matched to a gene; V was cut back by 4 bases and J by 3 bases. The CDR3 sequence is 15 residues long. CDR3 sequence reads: CASSSTGGEDYGYTF. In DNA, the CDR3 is TGTGCCAGCAGCTCGACAGGGGGCGAGGACTATGGCTACACCTTC.

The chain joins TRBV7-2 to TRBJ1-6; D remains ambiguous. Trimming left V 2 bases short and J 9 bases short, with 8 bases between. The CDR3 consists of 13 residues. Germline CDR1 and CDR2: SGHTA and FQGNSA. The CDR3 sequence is CASSLRMGSPLHF. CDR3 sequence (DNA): TGTGCCAGCAGCTTAAGGATGGGTTCACCCCTCCACTTT.

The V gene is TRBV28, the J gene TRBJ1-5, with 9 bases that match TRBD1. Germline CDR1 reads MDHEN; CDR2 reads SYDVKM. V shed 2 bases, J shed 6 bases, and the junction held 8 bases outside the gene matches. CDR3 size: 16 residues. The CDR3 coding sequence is TGTGCCAGCAGTTTAATCTATCAGACAGGGGGTCAGCCCCAGCATTTT. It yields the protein CASSLIYQTGGQPQHF. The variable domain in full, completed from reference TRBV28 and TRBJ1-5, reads DVKVTQSSRYLVKRTGEKVFLECVQDMDHENMFWYRQDPGLGLRLIYFSYDVKMKEKGDIPEGYSVSREKKERFSLILESASTNQTSMYLCASSLIYQTGGQPQHFGDGTRLSIL.

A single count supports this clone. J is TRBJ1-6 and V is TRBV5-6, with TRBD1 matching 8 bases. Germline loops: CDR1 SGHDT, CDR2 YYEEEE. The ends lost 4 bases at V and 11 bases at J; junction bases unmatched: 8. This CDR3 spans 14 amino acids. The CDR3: CASSPDRGRPPLHF. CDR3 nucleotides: TGTGCCAGCAGCCCCGACAGGGGTCGTCCACCCCTCCACTTT.

CDR3 protein: CASSLSGGGQPQHF. In nucleotides, the CDR3 is TGTGCCAGCAGCTTATCTGGGGGGGGACAGCCCCAGCATTTT. The V gene is TRBV7-2, the J gene TRBJ1-5; a possible D gene is TRBD1 (5 bases). Trimming cost V 2 bases and J 7 bases, with 12 bases left between them. This CDR3 has 14 amino acids. Per the germline V gene, CDR1 is SGHTA and CDR2 is FQGNSA.

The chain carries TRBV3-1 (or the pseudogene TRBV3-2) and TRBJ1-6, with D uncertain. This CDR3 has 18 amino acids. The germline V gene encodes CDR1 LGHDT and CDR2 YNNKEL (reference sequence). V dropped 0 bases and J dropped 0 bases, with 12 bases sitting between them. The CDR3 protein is CASSQEGGSSSYNSPLHF. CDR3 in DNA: TGTGCCAGCAGCCAAGAAGGAGGGTCTAGCTCCTATAATTCACCCCTCCACTTT.

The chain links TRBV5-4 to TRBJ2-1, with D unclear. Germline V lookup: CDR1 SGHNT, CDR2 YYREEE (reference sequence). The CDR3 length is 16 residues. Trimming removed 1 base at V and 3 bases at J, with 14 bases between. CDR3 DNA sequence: TGTGCCAGCAGCTTGTCGCCTGACTCGTACTACAATGAGCAGTTCTTC. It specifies CASSLSPDSYYNEQFF.

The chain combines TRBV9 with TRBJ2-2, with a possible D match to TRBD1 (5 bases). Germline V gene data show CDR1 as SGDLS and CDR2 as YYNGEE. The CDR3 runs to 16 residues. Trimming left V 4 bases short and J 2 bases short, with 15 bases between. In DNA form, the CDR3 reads TGTGCCAGCAGCTCGGAGAGTGGACACAACACCGGGGAGCTGTTTTTT. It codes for CASSSESGHNTGELFF.

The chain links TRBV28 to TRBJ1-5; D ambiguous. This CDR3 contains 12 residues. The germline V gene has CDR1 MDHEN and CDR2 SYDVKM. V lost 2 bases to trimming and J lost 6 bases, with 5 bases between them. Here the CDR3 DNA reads TGTGCCAGCAGTTTACCCGGTCAGCCCCAGCATTTT. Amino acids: CASSLPGQPQHF.

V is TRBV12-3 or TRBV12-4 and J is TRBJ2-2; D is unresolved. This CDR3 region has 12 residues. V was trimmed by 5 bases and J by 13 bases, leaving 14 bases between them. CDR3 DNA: TGTGCCAGCAGTGAGACCTCCTCTGGGCTGTTTTTT. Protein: CASSETSSGLFF.

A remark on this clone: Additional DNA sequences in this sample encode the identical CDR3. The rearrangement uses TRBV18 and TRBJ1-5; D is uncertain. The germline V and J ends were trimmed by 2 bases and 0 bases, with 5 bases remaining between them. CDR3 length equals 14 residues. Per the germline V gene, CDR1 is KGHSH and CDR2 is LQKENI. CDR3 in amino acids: CASSPGNSNQPQHF. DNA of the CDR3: TGTGCCAGCTCACCAGGGAATAGCAATCAGCCCCAGCATTTT.

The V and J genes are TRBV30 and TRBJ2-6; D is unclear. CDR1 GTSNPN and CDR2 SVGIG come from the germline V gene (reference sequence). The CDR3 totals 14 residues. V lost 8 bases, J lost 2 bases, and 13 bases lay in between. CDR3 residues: CATPLAAGANVLTF. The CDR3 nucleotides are TGTGCCACACCCCTGGCGGCTGGGGCCAACGTCCTGACTTTC.